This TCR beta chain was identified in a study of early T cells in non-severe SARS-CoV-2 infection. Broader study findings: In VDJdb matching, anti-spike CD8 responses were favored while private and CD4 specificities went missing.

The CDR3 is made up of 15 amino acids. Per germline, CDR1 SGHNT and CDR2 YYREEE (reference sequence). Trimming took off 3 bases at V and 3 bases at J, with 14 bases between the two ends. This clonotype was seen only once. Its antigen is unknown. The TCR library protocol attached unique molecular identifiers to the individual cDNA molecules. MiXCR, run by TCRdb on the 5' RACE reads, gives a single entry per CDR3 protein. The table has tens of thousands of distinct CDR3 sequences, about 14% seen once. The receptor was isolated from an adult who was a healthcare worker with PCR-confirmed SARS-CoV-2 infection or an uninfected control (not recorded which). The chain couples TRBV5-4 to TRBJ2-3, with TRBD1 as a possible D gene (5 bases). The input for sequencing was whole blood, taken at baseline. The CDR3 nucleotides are TGTGCCAGCAGCTCCCCCGACAGTAGGACAGATACGCAGTATTTT. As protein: CASSSPDSRTDTQYF.